This T cell receptor (beta chain) came from a study of blood T cell repertoires in COVID-19. About the research overall: PBMCs, B-cell-depleted T cells, or T cells were the source of the cDNA or gDNA that made up the material.

Participants' reported clinical history set cohort assignment. Sequencing used immunoSEQ multiplex PCR; TCRdb keeps in-frame clones, though not all of them. The table lists 95,000 to 150,000 clones, roughly 84% of them singletons. The table lists this clone with a few counts. CDR3 length: 22 residues. Germline V CDR1 and CDR2: MNHNY, SVGAGI (reference sequence). Trimming took 6 bases from V and 7 from J, leaving 43 bases between them. The chain joins TRBV6-6 to TRBJ2-7; a possible D gene is TRBD2 (10 bases). The sample was PBMCs or T cells enriched from blood (not recorded which). The sequence was obtained from a woman in her twenties or thirties who had recovered from COVID-19. CDR3 nucleotide sequence: TGTGCCAGCAGCTATCCGGGACAGGGATGGCTAGCGGGAGTAGGTGGGCTACGTGAGCAGTACTTC. Its protein product is CASSYPGQGWLAGVGGLREQYF.